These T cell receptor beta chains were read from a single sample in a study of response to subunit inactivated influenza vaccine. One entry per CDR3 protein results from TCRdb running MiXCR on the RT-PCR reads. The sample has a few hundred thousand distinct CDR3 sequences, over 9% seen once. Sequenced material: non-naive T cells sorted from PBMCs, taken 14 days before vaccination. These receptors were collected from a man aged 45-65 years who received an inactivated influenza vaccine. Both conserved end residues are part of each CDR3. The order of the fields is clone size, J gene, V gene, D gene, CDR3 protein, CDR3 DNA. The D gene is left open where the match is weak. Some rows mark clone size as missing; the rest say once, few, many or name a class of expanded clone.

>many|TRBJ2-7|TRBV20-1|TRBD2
CSARAASGGSYEQYF
TGCAGTGCTAGAGCGGCTAGCGGGGGTAGTTACGAGCAGTACTTC
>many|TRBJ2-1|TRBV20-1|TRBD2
CSARSLAGSVDEQFF
TGCAGTGCTAGAAGCTTAGCGGGTTCGGTCGATGAGCAGTTCTTC
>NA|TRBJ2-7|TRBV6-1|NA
CASLRPTYEQYF
TGTGCCAGCTTGCGCCCTACCTACGAGCAGTACTTC
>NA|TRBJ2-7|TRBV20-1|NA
CSASWGSSYEQYF
TGCAGTGCTTCGTGGGGGAGCTCCTACGAGCAGTACTTC
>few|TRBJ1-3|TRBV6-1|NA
CASSPGGGGGNTIYF
TGTGCCAGCAGTCCGGGGGGGGGCGGTGGAAACACCATATATTTT
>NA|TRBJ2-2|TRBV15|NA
CATQLPGTGELFF
TGTGCCACTCAGCTTCCAGGCACCGGGGAGCTGTTTTTT
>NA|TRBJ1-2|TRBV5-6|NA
CASSSAGNYGYTF
TGTGCCAGCAGCTCGGCGGGAAACTATGGCTACACCTTC
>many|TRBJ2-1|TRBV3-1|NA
CASSQGSGPQNEQFF
TGTGCCAGCAGCCAAGGAAGCGGCCCCCAGAATGAGCAGTTCTTC
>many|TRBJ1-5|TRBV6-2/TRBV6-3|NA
CASTRAGDHQPQHF
TGTGCCAGCACCCGGGCAGGGGATCATCAGCCCCAGCATTTT
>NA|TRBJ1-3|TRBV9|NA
CASSSPPEDRSGNTIYF
TGTGCCAGCAGCTCGCCCCCGGAGGACAGATCTGGAAACACCATATATTTT
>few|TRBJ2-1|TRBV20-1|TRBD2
CSAKAHGRSYEQFF
TGCAGTGCCAAGGCCCACGGGAGGAGCTATGAGCAGTTCTTC
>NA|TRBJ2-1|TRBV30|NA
CAWSSGLNSYNEQFF
TGTGCCTGGAGTTCGGGGCTAAACTCCTACAATGAGCAGTTCTTC
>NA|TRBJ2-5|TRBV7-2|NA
CASSLVGTGFSQETQYF
TGTGCCAGCAGCTTAGTCGGAACCGGTTTCTCCCAAGAGACCCAGTACTTC
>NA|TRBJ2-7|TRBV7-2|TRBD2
CASSSRGTSVDEQYF
TGTGCCAGCAGCTCTAGGGGAACTAGCGTCGACGAGCAGTACTTC
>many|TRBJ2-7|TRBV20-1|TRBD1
CSARETGGRNEQYF
TGCAGTGCTAGAGAAACAGGGGGACGGAACGAGCAGTACTTC
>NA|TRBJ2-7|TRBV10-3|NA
CAISGTAAPSYEQYF
TGTGCCATCAGTGGGACAGCCGCGCCATCATACGAGCAGTACTTC
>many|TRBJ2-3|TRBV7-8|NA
CASSRAASRYTDTQYF
TGTGCCAGCAGCCGAGCTGCTAGCAGGTACACAGATACGCAGTATTTT
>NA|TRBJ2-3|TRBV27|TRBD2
CASSLRLAGGADTQYF
TGTGCCAGCAGTCTACGTCTAGCGGGGGGTGCAGATACGCAGTATTTT
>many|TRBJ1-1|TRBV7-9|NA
CASSLGGGVGTEAFF
TGTGCCAGCAGCTTAGGCGGAGGGGTGGGAACTGAAGCTTTCTTT
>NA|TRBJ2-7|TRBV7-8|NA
CASSSPQYEQYF
TGTGCCAGCAGCTCACCTCAGTACGAGCAGTACTTC
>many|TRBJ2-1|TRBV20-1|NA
CSVPKAGAKWWQFF
TGCAGTGTGCCCAAGGCGGGGGCCAAATGGTGGCAGTTCTTC
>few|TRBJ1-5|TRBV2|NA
CASGAAANQPQHF
TGTGCCAGCGGGGCGGCGGCTAATCAGCCCCAGCATTTT
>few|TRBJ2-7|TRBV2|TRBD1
CASSGSGQGGDKGASADEQYF
TGTGCCAGCAGTGGGTCTGGACAGGGGGGTGATAAAGGGGCCTCGGCGGACGAGCAGTACTTC
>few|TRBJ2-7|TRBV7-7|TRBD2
CASSLASGGAYEQYF
TGTGCTAGCAGCTTGGCTAGCGGGGGGGCCTACGAGCAGTACTTC
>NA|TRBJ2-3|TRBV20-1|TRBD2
CSARRLAGQHTDTQYF
TGCAGTGCCCGGCGACTAGCGGGGCAACACACAGATACGCAGTATTTT
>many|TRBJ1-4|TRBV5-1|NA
CASSLAGATNEKLFF
TGCGCCAGCAGCTTGGCCGGGGCAACTAATGAAAAACTGTTTTTT
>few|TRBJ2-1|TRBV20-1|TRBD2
CSARALPGLAGVHEQFF
TGCAGTGCTAGAGCATTGCCGGGACTAGCGGGAGTGCATGAGCAGTTCTTC
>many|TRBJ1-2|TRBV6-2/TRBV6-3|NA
CASSYKFDGYTF
TGTGCCAGCAGTTACAAGTTCGATGGCTACACCTTC
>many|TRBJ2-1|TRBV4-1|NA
CASSSPGRGEQFF
TGCGCCAGCAGCTCTCCCGGGCGAGGCGAGCAGTTCTTC
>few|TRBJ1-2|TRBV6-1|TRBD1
CASGSRDRAHYGYTF
TGTGCCAGCGGGTCCCGGGACAGGGCTCACTATGGCTACACCTTC
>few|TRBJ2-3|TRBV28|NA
CASSNPGLDTDTQYF
TGTGCCAGCAGCAATCCGGGACTTGACACAGATACGCAGTATTTT
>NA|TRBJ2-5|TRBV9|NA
CASSVALGQQETQYF
TGTGCCAGCAGCGTAGCCTTGGGACAACAAGAGACCCAGTACTTC
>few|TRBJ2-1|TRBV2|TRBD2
CASSGPSGGLRNEQFF
TGTGCCAGCAGTGGTCCCAGCGGGGGGCTAAGGAATGAGCAGTTCTTC
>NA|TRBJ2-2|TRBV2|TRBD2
CASSGIGGLAPTGELFF
TGTGCCAGCAGTGGCATAGGGGGACTAGCGCCCACCGGGGAGCTGTTTTTT
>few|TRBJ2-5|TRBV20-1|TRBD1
CSAREGTGRETQYF
TGCAGTGCTAGAGAGGGGACAGGGAGGGAGACCCAGTACTTC
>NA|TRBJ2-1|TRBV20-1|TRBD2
CSAGTTSDRSYNEQFF
TGCAGTGCTGGAACAACTAGCGATCGCTCCTACAATGAGCAGTTCTTC
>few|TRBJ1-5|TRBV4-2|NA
CASSPRGGEPQHF
TGTGCCAGCAGTCCACGCGGGGGTGAGCCCCAGCATTTT
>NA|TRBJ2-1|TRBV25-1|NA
CASSWIQPPYNEQFF
TGTGCCAGCAGTTGGATCCAACCTCCGTACAATGAGCAGTTCTTC
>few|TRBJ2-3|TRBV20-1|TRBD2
CSARRWSSGVSTDTQYF
TGCAGTGCTAGAAGGTGGTCTAGCGGGGTTAGCACAGATACGCAGTATTTT
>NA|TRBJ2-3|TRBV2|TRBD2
CASRTGRGASTDTQYF
TGTGCCAGCAGGACGGGGCGGGGGGCAAGCACAGATACGCAGTATTTT
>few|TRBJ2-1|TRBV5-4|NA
CASSLWEDNEQFF
TGTGCCAGCAGCTTGTGGGAAGACAATGAGCAGTTCTTC
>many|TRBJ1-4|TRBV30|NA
CAWRTPGRVGNEKLFF
TGTGCCTGGAGGACCCCCGGGAGGGTAGGGAATGAAAAACTGTTTTTT
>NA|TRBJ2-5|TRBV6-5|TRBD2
CASSYSAAGGGVETQYF
TGTGCCAGCAGTTACTCAGCGGCGGGAGGGGGAGTGGAGACCCAGTACTTC